The rows below give T cell receptor beta chains drawn from one sample of a study of regulatory T cells in long-lasting Graves disease. MiXCR was run by TCRdb on the multiplex PCR reads, yielding one entry per CDR3 protein. The profile covers some 250,000 distinct CDR3 sequences, with roughly 18% appearing a single time and more than 20% taken by the ten largest. Sequenced here: peripheral blood mononuclear cells (PBMCs), sampled at new diagnosis, from a patient treated with antithyroid drugs. The origin of the receptors is a female donor with Graves disease. CDR3s include the opening cysteine and the closing phenylalanine or tryptophan. The order of the fields is V gene, D gene, J gene, clone size, CDR3 DNA, CDR3 protein. A D gene is named only where the DNA matches it firmly. Some rows have no size entry. The others give once, few or many, or a class for an expanded clone.

TRBV3-1	.	TRBJ1-3	many	TGTGCCAGCAGCCGGGCGGGCTCTGGAAACACCATATATTTT	CASSRAGSGNTIYF
TRBV20-1	TRBD2	TRBJ2-1	many	TGCAGTGCTGGCGGGGGGCAGGGGAGGGGTGAGCAGTTCTTC	CSAGGGQGRGEQFF
TRBV5-1	.	TRBJ2-1	few	TGCGCCAGCAGCTTCACAAGGCTGGGCAGCTCCTACAATGAGCAGTTCTTC	CASSFTRLGSSYNEQFF
TRBV20-1	TRBD2	TRBJ2-1	many	TGCAGTGCTAAGCGGGGAGGTAACTACAATGAGCAGTTCTTC	CSAKRGGNYNEQFF
TRBV7-9	.	TRBJ1-6	.	TGTGCCAGCAGCCCGTCGACAGCTTCGAGGTCACCCCTCCACTTT	CASSPSTASRSPLHF
TRBV7-9	.	TRBJ2-2	few	TGTGCCATCCACGCCACCAACACCGGGGGGCTGTTTTTT	CAIHATNTGGLFF
TRBV7-9	.	TRBJ2-7	many	TGTGCCAGCAGCTTATTATGGGAGGAAAAGGAAGAGCAGTACTTC	CASSLLWEEKEEQYF
TRBV27	.	TRBJ2-1	.	TGTGCCACCTCCGACTGGCGAAGGACGATCTTC	CATSDWRRTIF
TRBV2	.	TRBJ2-7	many	TGTGCCAGCGGTGTACAGGGAGACTCCTACGAGCAGTACTTC	CASGVQGDSYEQYF
TRBV27	.	TRBJ1-2	.	TGTGCCAGCAGCCTGAAGAGGGAAAACTATGGCTACACCTTC	CASSLKRENYGYTF
TRBV5-1	.	TRBJ1-2	many	TGCGCCAGCAGCCCGGGAGGGGATGGCTACACCTTC	CASSPGGDGYTF
TRBV25-1	.	TRBJ2-5	.	TGTGCCAGCAGTGAAGGGATTAGGGAAGAGACCCAGTACTTC	CASSEGIREETQYF
TRBV6-2/TRBV6-3	.	TRBJ2-1	many	TGTGCCAGCAGCTTCCGATGGGACCTCTCCTACAATGAGCAGTTCTTC	CASSFRWDLSYNEQFF
TRBV15	.	TRBJ2-7	many	TGTGCCACCAACAAAGCAAGGGACTTACCTTACGAGCAGTACTTC	CATNKARDLPYEQYF
TRBV3-1	TRBD2	TRBJ2-2	many	TGTGCCAGCAGCCCATATGGACTAGCGGGGGCCGGGGAGCTGTTTTTT	CASSPYGLAGAGELFF
TRBV27	TRBD1	TRBJ1-1	.	TGTGCCAGCAGTGTCGACAGGGGGTGGATGAACACTGAAGCTTTCTTT	CASSVDRGWMNTEAFF
TRBV11-2	.	TRBJ2-7	many	TGTGCCAGCAGCTTTGGCTTCGGCGTTACCTACGAGCAGTACTTC	CASSFGFGVTYEQYF
TRBV12-3/TRBV12-4	.	TRBJ1-4	.	TGTGCCAGCCAGCAGGGGACGAGTAATGAAAAACTGTTTTTT	CASQQGTSNEKLFF
TRBV9	TRBD2	TRBJ2-5	many	TGTGCCAGCAGCGCTATGGGACTAGCGGGACAAGAGACCCAGTACTTC	CASSAMGLAGQETQYF
TRBV6-1	.	TRBJ1-1	few	TGTGCCAGCAGGATGCAGGGGGAAGCTTTCTTT	CASRMQGEAFF
TRBV6-9	.	TRBJ1-6	once	TGTGCCAGCAGTTTCTCCGGGGCCCTCTTTTCACCCCTCCACTTT	CASSFSGALFSPLHF
TRBV6-1	.	TRBJ2-2	few	TGTGCCAGCAGCTGGGAGGCCGGGGAGCTGTTTTTT	CASSWEAGELFF
TRBV5-5	.	TRBJ1-5	many	TGTGCCAGCACCCCAAGGGGGGGGGATCAGCCCCAGCATTTT	CASTPRGGDQPQHF
TRBV4-2	.	TRBJ1-5	many	TGTGCCAGCAGCCAAGATCCGGGGTCGCATCAGCCCCAGCATTTT	CASSQDPGSHQPQHF
TRBV2	TRBD1	TRBJ2-3	.	TGTGCCAGCAGACTCACCGGGACAGGGGCGGCAGATACGCAGTATTTT	CASRLTGTGAADTQYF
TRBV2	TRBD2	TRBJ2-1	many	TGTGCCAGCAATCCGGGACTAGCCCCCAATGAGCAGTTCTTC	CASNPGLAPNEQFF
TRBV15	.	TRBJ1-5	.	TGTGCCACCAGCAGAGATAGAGCTAGAACGGGGGCTAGCAATCGGCCCCAGCATTTT	CATSRDRARTGASNRPQHF